This T cell receptor beta chain was obtained from a study of blood T cell repertoires in COVID-19. Study-wide context: The samples span acute and convalescent COVID-19 from the United States, Italy and Spain.

This CDR3 is 13 amino acids long. V shed 3 bases and J shed 0 bases, with 5 bases lying between them. Looked up from germline, CDR1 is KGHSH and CDR2 is LQKENI. The assay was immunoSEQ multiplex PCR, and TCRdb's table has in-frame clones only and misses some. The sample contains some 670,000 clones, 80% to 90% of which appear only once. The sequenced sample was peripheral blood. The chain couples TRBV18 to TRBJ1-2; D is unresolved. This TCR was recovered from a woman under 30 with acute or convalescent COVID-19. CDR3 nucleotides: TGTGCCAGCTCACCTCCGTCTAACTATGGCTACACCTTC. Protein product: CASSPPSNYGYTF. The complete variable domain, with remaining parts taken from reference TRBV18 and TRBJ1-2, reads NAGVMQNPRHLVRRRGQEARLRCSPMKGHSHVYWYRQLPEEGLKFMVYLQKENIIDESGMPKERFSAEFPKEGPSILRIQQVVRGDSAAYFCASSPPSNYGYTFGSGTRLTVV.